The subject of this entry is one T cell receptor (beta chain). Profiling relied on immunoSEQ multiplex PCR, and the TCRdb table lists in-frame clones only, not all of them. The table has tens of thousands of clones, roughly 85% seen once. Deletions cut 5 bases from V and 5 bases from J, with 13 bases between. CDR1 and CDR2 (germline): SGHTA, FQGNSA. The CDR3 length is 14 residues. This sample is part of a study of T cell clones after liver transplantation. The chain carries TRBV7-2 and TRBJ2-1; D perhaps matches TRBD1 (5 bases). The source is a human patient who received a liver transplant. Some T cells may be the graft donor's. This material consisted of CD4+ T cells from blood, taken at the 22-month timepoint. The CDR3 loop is CASSARQKNNEQFF. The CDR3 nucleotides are TGTGCCAGCAGCGCGAGACAGAAGAACAATGAGCAGTTCTTC.